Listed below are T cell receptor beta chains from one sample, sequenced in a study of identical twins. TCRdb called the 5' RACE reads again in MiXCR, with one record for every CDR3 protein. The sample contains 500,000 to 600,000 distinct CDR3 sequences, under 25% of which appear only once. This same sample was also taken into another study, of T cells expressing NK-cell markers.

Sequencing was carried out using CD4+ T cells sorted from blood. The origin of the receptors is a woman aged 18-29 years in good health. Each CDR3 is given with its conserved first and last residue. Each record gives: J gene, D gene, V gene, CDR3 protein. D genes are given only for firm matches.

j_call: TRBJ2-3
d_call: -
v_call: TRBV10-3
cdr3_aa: CATTRGADTQYF

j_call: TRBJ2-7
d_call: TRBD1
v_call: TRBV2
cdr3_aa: CASSAGTGELEQYF

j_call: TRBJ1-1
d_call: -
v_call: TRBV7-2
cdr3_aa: CASSLGRAGFEAFF

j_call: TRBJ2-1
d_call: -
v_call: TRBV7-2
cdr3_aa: CASSFRGGQLRDEQFF

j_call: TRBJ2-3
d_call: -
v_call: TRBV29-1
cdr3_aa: CSGDEGTDTQYF

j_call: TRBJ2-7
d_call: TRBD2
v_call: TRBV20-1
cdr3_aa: CSGGARGYEQYF

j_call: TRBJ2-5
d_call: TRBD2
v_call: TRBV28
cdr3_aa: CASMQAGGQETQYF

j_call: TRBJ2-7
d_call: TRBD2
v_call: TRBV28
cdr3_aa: CASSYRTSVILREQYF

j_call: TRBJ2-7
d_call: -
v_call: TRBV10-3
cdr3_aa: CAISESGGTYEQYF

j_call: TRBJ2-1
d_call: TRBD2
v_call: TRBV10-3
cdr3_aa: CAISDLGTTHNEQFF

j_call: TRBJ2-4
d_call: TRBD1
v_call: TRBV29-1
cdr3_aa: CSVGPGQGANIQYF

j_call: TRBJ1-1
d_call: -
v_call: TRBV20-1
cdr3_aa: CSAVQGRVVRLTEAFF

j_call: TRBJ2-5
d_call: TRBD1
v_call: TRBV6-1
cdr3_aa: CASRVTGGTETQYF

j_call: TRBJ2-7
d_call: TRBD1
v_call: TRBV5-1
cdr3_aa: CASKGTGYEQYF

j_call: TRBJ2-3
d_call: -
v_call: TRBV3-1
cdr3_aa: CASSQAIPGRDTQYF

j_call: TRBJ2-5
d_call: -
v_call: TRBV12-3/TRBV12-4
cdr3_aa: CASRWTARGETQYF

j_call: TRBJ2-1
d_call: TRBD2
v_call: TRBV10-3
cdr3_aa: CAISRGLAGARNEQFF

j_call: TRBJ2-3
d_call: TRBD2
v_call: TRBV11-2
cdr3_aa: CASSYSLAGGTDTQYF

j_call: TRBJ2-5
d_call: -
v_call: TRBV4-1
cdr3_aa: CASSHPPMGVVTQYF

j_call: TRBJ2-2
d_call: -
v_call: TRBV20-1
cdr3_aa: CSARDNIGELFF

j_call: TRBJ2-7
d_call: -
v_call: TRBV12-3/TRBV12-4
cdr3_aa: CASSLGDRSQYYEQYF

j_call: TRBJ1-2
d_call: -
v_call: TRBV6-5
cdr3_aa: CASSYDPGDYGYTF

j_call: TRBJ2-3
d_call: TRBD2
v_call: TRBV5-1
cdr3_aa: CASSARTSGRADTQYF

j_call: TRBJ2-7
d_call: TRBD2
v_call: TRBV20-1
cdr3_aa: CSLGLAHSYEQYF

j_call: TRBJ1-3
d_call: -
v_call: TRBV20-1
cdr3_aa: CSGSNSGNTIYF

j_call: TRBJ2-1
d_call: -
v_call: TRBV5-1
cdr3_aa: CASSLENNEQFF

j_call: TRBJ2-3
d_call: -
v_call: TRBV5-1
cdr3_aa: CASSAGTILDTQYF

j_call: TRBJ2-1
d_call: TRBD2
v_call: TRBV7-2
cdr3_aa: CASSLVSGGGNEQFF

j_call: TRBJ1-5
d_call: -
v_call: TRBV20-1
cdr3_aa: CSARPSGGGAHQPQHF

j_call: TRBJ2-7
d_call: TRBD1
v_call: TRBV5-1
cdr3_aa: CASSLRGTGREQYF

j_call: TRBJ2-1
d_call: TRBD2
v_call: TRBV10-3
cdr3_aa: CAISNIAGGEQFF

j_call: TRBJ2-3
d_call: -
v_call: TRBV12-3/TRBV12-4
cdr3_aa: CASSSQDTQYF

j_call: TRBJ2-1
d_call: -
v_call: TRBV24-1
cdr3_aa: CATSPGDSAYNEQFF

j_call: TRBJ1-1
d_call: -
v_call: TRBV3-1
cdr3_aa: CASSHLSGVNTEAFF

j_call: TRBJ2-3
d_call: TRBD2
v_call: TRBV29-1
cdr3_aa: CSVDARGDTDTQYF

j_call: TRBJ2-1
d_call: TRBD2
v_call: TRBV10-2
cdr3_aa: CASSDVIAGSYNEQFF

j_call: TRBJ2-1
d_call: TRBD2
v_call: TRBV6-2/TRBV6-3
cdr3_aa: CASSERLAGGINEQFF

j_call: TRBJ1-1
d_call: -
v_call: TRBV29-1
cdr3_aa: CSVAPWRDTEAFF

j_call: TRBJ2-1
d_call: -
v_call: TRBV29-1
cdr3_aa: CSGGSLSYNEQFF

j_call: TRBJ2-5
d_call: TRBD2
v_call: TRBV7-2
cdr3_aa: CASSSTSGIVLRETQYF

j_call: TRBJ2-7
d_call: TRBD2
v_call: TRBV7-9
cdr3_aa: CASRPKLGNREDEQYF

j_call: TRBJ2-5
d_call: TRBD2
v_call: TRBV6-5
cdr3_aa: CASSYSGTSGQETQYF

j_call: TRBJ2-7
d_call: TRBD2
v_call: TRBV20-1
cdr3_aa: CSARKASGSGDEQYF

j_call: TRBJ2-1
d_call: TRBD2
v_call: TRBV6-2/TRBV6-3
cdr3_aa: CASSRPSGAPYNEQFF

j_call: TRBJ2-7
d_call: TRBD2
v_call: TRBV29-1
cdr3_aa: CSALRVAAGGVTYEQYF

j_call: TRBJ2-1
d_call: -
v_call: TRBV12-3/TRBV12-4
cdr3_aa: CASSRTRASTEQFF

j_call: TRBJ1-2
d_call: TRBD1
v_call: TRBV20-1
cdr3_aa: CSARGRGSNYGYTF